The 21 T cell receptor beta chains below all came from one sample that was sequenced in a study of TIL therapy for anti-PD-1-resistant metastatic lung cancer. This was the immunoSEQ v3 assay. The table came from immunoSEQ multiplex PCR; TCRdb's copy has only in-frame clones and leaves some out. This table has around 8,000 clones, roughly 80% appearing once. Indicated time point: pre-treatment sample, taken before nivolumab and TIL therapy. The tumor samples were excised metastases, mostly pleural nodules or supraclavicular lymph nodes. Here the sequenced sample was tumor tissue, taken at baseline. The receptors here all came from a person aged 25 to 80 with non-small cell lung cancer.

This clone occurred once. The chain combines TRBV11-2 with TRBJ2-6, with a tentative D call TRBD2 (6 bases). Germline CDR1 is SGHAT and CDR2 is FQNNGV. CDR3 length: 14 residues. With 6 bases removed from V and 0 bases from J, the gap between germline ends came to 6 bases. The CDR3 DNA sequence: TGTGCCAGCAGGCGGGGCTCTGGGGCCAACGTCCTGACTTTC. The encoded protein is CASRRGSGANVLTF.

The chain joins TRBV4-2 to TRBJ2-5; D is ambiguous. CDR1 and CDR2 from the germline V gene are LGHNA and YNFKEQ. CDR3 length: 13 amino acids. V was cut by 6 bases and J by 6 bases, with 14 bases left in between. The CDR3 loop is CASRDPGHQTQYF. The CDR3 DNA sequence: TGTGCCAGCAGGGATCCGGGTCACCAGACCCAGTACTTC.

The rearrangement joins TRBV19 to TRBJ2-1; 7 positions agree with TRBD2. The CDR3 covers 15 residues. The germline V gene has CDR1 LNHDA and CDR2 SQIVND (reference sequence). The junction had 7 bases not matched to a gene; V was cut back by 2 bases and J by 6 bases. CDR3 in amino acids: CASSIIQAGPNEQFF. The CDR3 nucleotides are TGTGCCAGTAGTATAATCCAAGCGGGACCCAATGAGCAGTTCTTC. The entire variable domain, with the rest obtained from reference TRBV19 and TRBJ2-1, is as follows: DGGITQSPKYLFRKEGQNVTLSCEQNLNHDAMYWYRQDPGQGLRLIYYSQIVNDFQKGDIAEGYSVSREKKESFPLTVTSAQKNPTAFYLCASSIIQAGPNEQFFGPGTRLTVL.

This clone occurred once. This chain uses TRBV27 with TRBJ1-2, with 9 bases identical to TRBD1. Losses at the gene ends were 5 bases for V and 7 bases for J; bases not matched to a gene: 11. CDR3 size: 15 residues. Germline CDR1 is MNHEY and CDR2 is SMNVEV (reference sequence). The CDR3 loop reads CASSIYTGGQGGYTF. The CDR3 DNA is TGTGCCAGCAGTATATATACAGGGGGCCAGGGTGGCTACACCTTC.

This sequence joins TRBV7-9 and TRBJ2-2, with D maybe TRBD1 (6 bases). Germline CDR1 SEHNR, CDR2 FQNEAQ (reference sequence). V dropped 2 bases and J dropped 2 bases, with 9 bases sitting between them. The CDR3 consists of 15 residues. CDR3 DNA: TGTGCCAGCAGCTTACAGGGGTTAAACACCGGGGAGCTGTTTTTT. Its translation is CASSLQGLNTGELFF.

This clone was observed a handful of times. The genes are TRBV7-9 and TRBJ2-5; no clear D. Germline CDR1 is SEHNR and CDR2 is FQNEAQ (reference sequence). Deletions cut 2 bases from V and 6 bases from J, with 10 bases between. The CDR3 spans 13 residues. The CDR3 nucleotides read TGTGCCAGCAGCTTATGGGGTGGTAAGACCCAGTACTTC. Translating gives CASSLWGGKTQYF.

The genes are TRBV4-2 and TRBJ2-6; D unclear. CDR1 and CDR2 (germline): LGHNA, YNFKEQ. With 4 bases removed from V and 4 bases from J, the gap between germline ends came to 14 bases. This CDR3 spans 16 amino acids. The DNA for the CDR3 is TGTGCCAGCAGCCCTCGACCAGGTTCCGGGGCCAACGTCCTGACTTTC. It translates to CASSPRPGSGANVLTF.

V and J are TRBV5-5 and TRBJ2-5, with TRBD2 matching 10 bases. The DNA matches TRBJ2-7 better at its end, which makes the J call doubtful. The germline V gene has CDR1 SGHKS and CDR2 YYEKEE (reference sequence). The CDR3 is 16 amino acids. In DNA form, the CDR3 reads TGTGCCAGCAGCTCTGCGGGGACTAGCGTCTCCTACGAGCAGTACTTC. Translated: CASSSAGTSVSYEQYF.

The chain combines TRBV19 with TRBJ2-1; tentative D call: TRBD2 (5 bases). The CDR3 spans 15 residues. V was cut by 3 bases and J by 4 bases, with 13 bases left in between. Germline values: CDR1 LNHDA, CDR2 SQIVND (reference sequence). This CDR3 is CASSMVTGIYNEQFF. CDR3 in DNA: TGTGCCAGTAGTATGGTAACGGGGATATACAATGAGCAGTTCTTC.

The chain links TRBV5-4 to TRBJ2-1, with TRBD2 as a possible D gene (5 bases). This CDR3 region has 16 residues. Germline-derived CDR1 and CDR2 are SGHNT and YYREEE (reference sequence). The germline V and J ends were trimmed by 0 bases and 9 bases, with 19 bases remaining between them. CDR3 region: CASSLEAHPNRGEQFF. In DNA form, the CDR3 reads TGTGCCAGCAGCTTGGAGGCCCACCCAAACCGGGGTGAGCAGTTCTTC.

CDR3 region: CASSVEGVAYEQYF. The CDR3 DNA sequence: TGTGCCAGCAGCGTAGAAGGAGTAGCCTACGAGCAGTACTTC. The chain recombines TRBV9 with TRBJ2-7; D is uncertain. Germline loops: CDR1 SGDLS, CDR2 YYNGEE. The CDR3 loop spans 14 amino acids. Trimming pared 0 bases from V and 2 bases from J, leaving 9 bases between. Full variable domain (missing parts from reference TRBV9 and TRBJ2-7): DSGVTQTPKHLITATGQRVTLRCSPRSGDLSVYWYQQSLDQGLQFLIQYYNGEERAKGNILERFSAQQFPDLHSELNLSSLELGDSALYFCASSVEGVAYEQYFGPGTRLTVT.

The rearrangement joins TRBV9 to TRBJ2-7; TRBD1 matches 7 bases. Unmatched junction bases numbered 15, after V lost 6 bases and J lost 3 bases. The germline CDR1 and CDR2 sequences are SGDLS and YYNGEE. The CDR3 is 16 residues long. The CDR3 here is CASTPEGRGQSYEQYF. DNA for the CDR3: TGTGCCAGCACCCCGGAAGGAAGGGGACAGAGCTACGAGCAGTACTTC.

The chain joins TRBV5-4 to TRBJ1-1; D gene ambiguous. V gave up 2 bases and J gave up 5 bases, with 4 bases separating them. There are 11 residues in the CDR3. The germline V gene has CDR1 SGHNT and CDR2 YYREEE (reference sequence). In nucleotides, the CDR3 is TGTGCCAGCAGCTTTAATACTGAAGCTTTCTTT. This sequence encodes CASSFNTEAFF.

The V gene is TRBV28, the J gene TRBJ1-2; D gene uncertain. Trimming left V 10 bases short and J 4 bases short, with 22 bases between. The germline V gene has CDR1 MDHEN and CDR2 SYDVKM. This CDR3 is 15 amino acids long. The CDR3 DNA reads as TGTGCCACGGAGACAAGTCTAGGATTTGGCTATGGCTACACCTTC. Residues: CATETSLGFGYGYTF.

This clone was seen a single time. J is TRBJ2-6 and V is TRBV9, with D unresolved. V lost 4 bases, J lost 4 bases, and 15 bases lay in between. Germline V gene lookup returns CDR1 SGDLS and CDR2 YYNGEE. This CDR3 spans 16 amino acids. The CDR3 bases are TGTGCCAGCAGCCCCCATACCGGGTGGGGGGCCAACGTCCTGACTTTC. As protein: CASSPHTGWGANVLTF.

The chain is built from TRBV6-4 and TRBJ1-6; D is undetermined. CDR1 and CDR2 from the germline V gene are MRHNA and SNTAGT. Trimming took 2 bases from V and 5 from J, leaving 7 bases between them. The CDR3 has 14 residues. The DNA for the CDR3 is TGTGCCAGCAGTGACGGGCCCGATAATTCACCCCTCCACTTT. It specifies CASSDGPDNSPLHF.

This clone has only a few counts. The chain links TRBV27 to TRBJ2-7, with 9 bases matching TRBD1. V dropped 10 bases and J dropped 0; count of bases not matched to a gene: 13. Germline-derived CDR1 and CDR2 are MNHEY and SMNVEV (reference sequence). The CDR3 spans 16 residues. In DNA form, the CDR3 reads TGTGCCACCGCACTACAGGGGGCAAGGAGCTCCTACGAGCAGTACTTC. Protein product: CATALQGARSSYEQYF.

V gene TRBV7-3 combines with J gene TRBJ2-3; 7 bases line up with TRBD2. Trimming took 2 bases from V and 6 from J; bases not matched to a gene: 5. The length of the CDR3 is 14 residues. CDR1 and CDR2 from the germline V gene are SGHTA and FQGTGA. CDR3 DNA: TGTGCCAGCAGCTTAGCGGGAGACCGGGATACGCAGTATTTT. As protein: CASSLAGDRDTQYF.

The chain combines TRBV18 with TRBJ1-5, with 8 bases matching TRBD1. This CDR3 has 14 amino acids. Trimming removed 2 bases from V and 7 bases from J; junction bases left unmatched: 4. Germline V lookup: CDR1 KGHSH, CDR2 LQKENI. CDR3: CASSPADRGQPQHF. CDR3 DNA: TGTGCCAGCTCACCAGCCGACAGGGGACAGCCCCAGCATTTT.

This clone was counted only a few times. This chain links TRBV27 with TRBJ1-6, with D possibly being TRBD1 (6 bases). The CDR3 runs 14 residues. The germline V and J ends were trimmed by 4 bases and 9 bases, with 13 bases remaining between them. Germline CDR1 and CDR2: MNHEY and SMNVEV (reference sequence). CDR3 nucleotide sequence: TGTGCCAGCAGTTCCTTCGACAGGTCTTCACCCCTCCACTTT. It specifies CASSSFDRSSPLHF.

The chain is built from TRBV9 and TRBJ2-3; a weak D match, TRBD2 (5 bases). Trimming removed 3 bases at V and 5 bases at J, with 10 bases between. The germline CDR1 and CDR2 sequences are SGDLS and YYNGEE. The CDR3 loop spans 13 amino acids. The CDR3 loop reads CASSGGLRDTQYF. CDR3 DNA: TGTGCCAGCAGCGGCGGACTCCGAGATACGCAGTATTTT.